A single sample is the source of the 6 T cell receptor beta chains below, sequenced in a study of T cell responses to AZD1222 COVID-19 vaccine. TCRdb's table, derived via immunoSEQ multiplex PCR, lists solely in-frame clones and lacks some. The table records 130,000 to 150,000 clones, approximately 90% of them present only once. The sample consisted of peripheral blood, taken on day 0 of AZD1222 vaccination. All receptors derive from an adult in good health.

The chain links TRBV3-1 (or the pseudogene TRBV3-2) to TRBJ2-1; the D gene is possibly TRBD2 (6 bases). CDR1 is LGHDT and CDR2 is YNNKEL in the germline V gene (reference sequence). V lost 2 bases and J lost 10, with 9 bases in between. CDR3 size: 12 residues. CDR3 loop: CASSQRAGEQFF. CDR3 in DNA: TGTGCCAGCAGCCAACGGGCGGGAGAGCAGTTCTTC.

The chain has TRBV15 and TRBJ2-3; possibly TRBD2 for D (6 bases). Germline CDR1 reads LNHNV; CDR2 reads YYDKDF (reference sequence). The CDR3 is 16 amino acids. Trimming pared 6 bases from V and 0 bases from J, leaving 16 bases between. CDR3 DNA: TGTGCCACCAGAGTTACGGGAGTATCTAGCACAGATACGCAGTATTTT. This codes for CATRVTGVSSTDTQYF.

The V and J genes are TRBV19 and TRBJ1-5; tentative D call: TRBD1 (5 bases). Germline V lookup: CDR1 LNHDA, CDR2 SQIVND (reference sequence). Trimming removed 3 bases at V and 3 bases at J, with 15 bases between. The CDR3 contains 16 residues. The CDR3 region is CASSMIAGALNQPQHF. The CDR3 DNA follows: TGTGCCAGTAGTATGATCGCCGGGGCTCTCAATCAGCCCCAGCATTTT.

This clone was seen a single time. This chain uses TRBV12-5 with TRBJ2-2, with 9 positions matching TRBD2. Germline CDR1 LGHNT, CDR2 FRNRAP. V trimming: 6 bases; J trimming: 4 bases; junction bases outside the gene matches: 18. The CDR3 loop spans 19 amino acids. CDR3 nucleotides: TGTGCTAGTGGATCATTGTTTAGGGTAGCGGGAGTTAGCACCGGGGAGCTGTTTTTT. Translated, it gives CASGSLFRVAGVSTGELFF.

The chain joins TRBV15 to TRBJ2-5, with no clear D. Germline V gives CDR1 LNHNV, CDR2 YYDKDF (reference sequence). The CDR3 has 13 amino acids. The V end lost 0 bases, the J end lost 7 bases, and 9 bases lay between the germline ends. This CDR3 reads CATSREGHGTQYF. The CDR3 DNA sequence: TGTGCCACCAGCAGAGAGGGTCACGGGACCCAGTACTTC.

This clone turned up a few times. V usage is TRBV10-3 and J usage is TRBJ1-3; D gene uncertain. Germline assignment: CDR1 ENHRY and CDR2 SYGVKD. Between the trimmed V and J ends, which lost 6 bases and 6 bases, there was a span of 6 bases. The CDR3 spans 11 residues. CDR3 protein: CAIRMLNTIYF. In DNA, the CDR3 is TGTGCCATCAGGATGTTAAACACCATATATTTT.